These T cell receptor beta chains were read from a single sample in a study of response to subunit inactivated influenza vaccine. TCRdb re-called the RT-PCR reads with MiXCR, one entry per CDR3 protein. This table holds 550,000 to 650,000 distinct CDR3 sequences, 12% found once. The sequencing here drew on PBMCs from blood, taken on the day of vaccination. The source is a man in his fifties or sixties who received an inactivated influenza vaccine. Both conserved end residues are part of each CDR3. A D gene is named only where the DNA matches it firmly. Expanded clones are given a class, and other clones once, few, many or no size at all.

d_call	clone_size	v_call	j_call	cdr3_aa	cdr3_nt
NA	many	TRBV5-1	TRBJ2-1	CASSSSGLHNEQFF	TGCGCCAGCAGCTCCTCCGGACTTCATAATGAGCAGTTCTTC
NA	NA	TRBV12-3/TRBV12-4	TRBJ2-7	CASRLGRGFSYEQYF	TGTGCCAGCAGACTGGGGCGGGGATTCTCCTACGAGCAGTACTTC
NA	few	TRBV3-1	TRBJ2-7	CASSQDLGESYEQYF	TGTGCCAGCAGCCAAGATCTGGGGGAGTCCTACGAGCAGTACTTC
NA	NA	TRBV4-2	TRBJ2-1	CASSQDSRRDNEQFF	TGTGCCAGCAGCCAAGATTCCAGGAGGGACAATGAGCAGTTCTTC
TRBD1	NA	TRBV2	TRBJ2-1	CASEGQSSYNEQFF	TGTGCCAGCGAGGGACAGAGCTCCTACAATGAGCAGTTCTTC
TRBD1	NA	TRBV9	TRBJ2-3	CASSLRTGYTDTQYF	TGTGCCAGCAGCCTACGGACAGGTTACACAGATACGCAGTATTTT
NA	NA	TRBV13	TRBJ2-7	CASSTPQGHPYEQYF	TGTGCCAGCAGCACCCCGCAGGGGCACCCCTACGAGCAGTACTTC
TRBD2	few	TRBV9	TRBJ2-5	CASSSSGGGQETQYF	TGTGCCAGCAGCTCTTCCGGGGGGGGCCAAGAGACCCAGTACTTC
TRBD2	NA	TRBV5-1	TRBJ2-5	CASSYRLAGVTETQYF	TGCGCCAGCAGCTACCGGCTAGCGGGAGTAACAGAGACCCAGTACTTC
NA	once	TRBV7-2	TRBJ2-5	CASSQRWGRETQYF	TGTGCCAGCAGCCAGCGATGGGGTAGAGAGACCCAGTACTTC
TRBD2	few	TRBV28	TRBJ2-3	CASSLGAGGRTDTQYF	TGTGCCAGCAGTTTAGGGGCGGGGGGGCGGACAGATACGCAGTATTTT
NA	many	TRBV29-1	TRBJ2-7	CSVVVQGQKVEQYF	TGCAGCGTTGTAGTCCAAGGACAAAAGGTCGAGCAGTACTTC
NA	NA	TRBV6-1	TRBJ2-2	CASGGPTGELFF	TGTGCCAGCGGGGGGCCCACCGGGGAGCTGTTTTTT
NA	few	TRBV28	TRBJ1-5	CASRLLGFGQPQHF	TGTGCCAGCAGGCTACTTGGGTTTGGTCAGCCCCAGCATTTT